This T cell receptor (beta chain) was observed in a study of regulatory T cells in long-lasting Graves disease. Study-level findings and limits: Newly diagnosed Graves' patients had higher TCR diversity than persistent ones. Whereas more than 950 public clonotypes were shared by new patients, persistent patients shared more, at over 2,500.

As to time point: newly diagnosed GD, antithyroid drugs for less than 3 months. The TCR library was prepared using RNA isolated from PBMCs. In this sample, this clonotype turned up a few times. Its target is unknown. Combining iRepertoire HTBI primers with Arm-PCR of CDR3 regions, the authors built TCR beta libraries. Under the authors' procedure: Identified across the samples were over 50 TRBV segments and more than twelve TRBJ segments. A single record per CDR3 protein comes from TCRdb applying MiXCR to the multiplex PCR reads. Clone size and V and J calls follow TCRdb, not the original study. Counted here are 400,000 to 550,000 distinct CDR3 sequences, less than 20% occurring once; the ten biggest clones make up around 11%. The germline V and J ends were trimmed by 1 base and 2 bases, with 9 bases remaining between them. The CDR3 runs 14 residues. Germline CDR1 reads DFQATT; CDR2 reads SNEGSKA (reference sequence).

In addition, the sample was reused for a study of T cells in Graves' hyperthyroidism and ophthalmopathy. As that report states: The HTBI primer set drove a first-round RT-PCR of the TCR CDR3.

V gene TRBV20-1 combines with J gene TRBJ1-5; TRBD1 is a possible D gene (5 bases). The clonotype comes from a woman in her twenties or thirties with Graves disease. The material sequenced was peripheral blood mononuclear cells (PBMCs), taken at new diagnosis, from a patient treated with antithyroid drugs. The CDR3 spells CSARGGAGNQPQHF. As DNA, the CDR3 is TGCAGTGCTAGAGGCGGGGCTGGCAATCAGCCCCAGCATTTT.